This TCR beta chain appears in the sequencing data of a study of blood T cell repertoires in COVID-19. About the research overall: The samples span acute and convalescent COVID-19 from the United States, Italy and Spain.

The repertoire was sequenced with immunoSEQ multiplex PCR; TCRdb's copy has only in-frame clones and lacks some. The table has over 250,000 clones, about 90% seen once. With 1 base removed from V and 10 bases from J, the gap between germline ends came to 14 bases. Germline values: CDR1 LGHNA, CDR2 YNFKEQ. This CDR3 is 14 amino acids long. Study members were between roughly 18 and 100 years old and lived in 20 to 30 US regions. Cohort allocation depended upon clinical history that participants reported. The chain combines TRBV4-2 with TRBJ1-5; no definite D call. This clonotype originated in a woman in her sixties or seventies who had recovered from COVID-19. The sample taken for sequencing was PBMCs or T cells enriched from blood (not recorded which). CDR3: CASSQGEGGNPQHF. The CDR3 DNA sequence: TGTGCCAGCAGCCAAGGTGAGGGCGGGAATCCCCAGCATTTT.